Shown below are 12 T cell receptor beta chains from a single sample sequenced in a study of blood T cell repertoires in COVID-19. Generated by immunoSEQ multiplex PCR, the TCRdb table keeps only in-frame clones and is missing some. The data show 200,000 to 300,000 clones, approximately 86% seen once. What was sequenced was peripheral blood. These TCRs come from a man aged 60 to 75 who had recovered from COVID-19.

The chain uses TRBV20-1 and TRBJ1-5, with D tentatively TRBD1 (5 bases). V was shortened by 3 bases and J by 4 bases, with 22 bases between the two germline ends. This CDR3 region has 17 residues. Germline loops: CDR1 DFQATT, CDR2 SNEGSKA (reference sequence). This chain's CDR3 is CSASTQSGGYWNQPQHF. Here the CDR3 DNA reads TGCAGTGCTAGTACGCAGAGCGGGGGATATTGGAATCAGCCCCAGCATTTT.

CDR3 in amino acids: CASSAQGPAGLAFF. The CDR3 nucleotides read TGTGCCAGCAGCGCCCAGGGGCCGGCGGGTCTAGCTTTCTTT. The chain uses TRBV7-9 and TRBJ1-1, with TRBD1 as a possible D gene (6 bases). This CDR3 is 14 amino acids long. In germline, CDR1 is SEHNR, CDR2 FQNEAQ (reference sequence). The V end was cut by 5 bases, the J end by 10 bases, with 20 bases between.

The chain recombines TRBV18 with TRBJ2-1; 12 nucleotides match TRBD1. The junction had 3 bases not matched to a gene; V was cut back by 0 bases and J by 9 bases. Germline V gives CDR1 KGHSH, CDR2 LQKENI. This CDR3 region has 15 residues. This CDR3 is CASSPPGQGAGEQFF. The CDR3 DNA sequence: TGTGCCAGCTCACCACCGGGACAGGGGGCCGGTGAGCAGTTCTTC.

The chain employs TRBV5-5 and TRBJ2-2; 8 positions agree with TRBD1. The CDR3 extends over 16 amino acids. The germline gives CDR1 SGHKS, CDR2 YYEKEE (reference sequence). V lost 4 bases, J lost 0 bases, and 5 bases stayed unmatched. The CDR3: CASSPDRAANTGELFF. The CDR3, as DNA: TGTGCCAGCAGCCCGGACAGGGCCGCGAACACCGGGGAGCTGTTTTTT.

The CDR3 sequence: CSAFGLAGSYNEQFF. The DNA for the CDR3 is TGCAGCGCCTTTGGACTAGCCGGATCCTACAATGAGCAGTTCTTC. The J gene is TRBJ2-1, the V gene TRBV29-1, with 8 nucleotides matching TRBD2. V dropped 7 bases and J dropped 1; count of bases not matched to a gene: 9. The CDR3 totals 15 residues. The germline V gene has CDR1 SQVTM and CDR2 ANQGSEA.

The chain uses TRBV7-6 and TRBJ1-5; D gene uncertain. V lost 5 bases and J 3 bases, leaving 8 bases between the germline ends. The CDR3 sequence is 13 residues long. Germline CDR1 reads SGHVS; CDR2 reads FNYEAQ. CDR3 loop: CASSPYDNQPQHF. CDR3 in DNA: TGTGCCAGCAGCCCCTACGACAATCAGCCCCAGCATTTT.

The gene calls are TRBV19 and TRBJ1-6; D is perhaps TRBD1 (6 bases). The CDR3 sequence is 15 residues long. CDR1 is LNHDA and CDR2 is SQIVND in the germline V gene (reference sequence). Trimming took off 5 bases at V and 6 bases at J, with 14 bases between the two ends. CDR3 in DNA: TGTGCCAGTAGTGTGACAGGATCTTTTAATTCACCCCTCCACTTT. Translated, it gives CASSVTGSFNSPLHF.

This clone was found many times. The rearrangement joins TRBV11-2 to TRBJ1-2; the D gene is possibly TRBD1 (5 bases). CDR1 and CDR2 (germline): SGHAT, FQNNGV. Trimming stripped 5 bases from V and 3 bases from J, with 10 bases between. This CDR3 is 13 amino acids long. CDR3 bases: TGTGCCAGCAGCCCGGACACCCACTATGGCTACACCTTC. Amino acid sequence: CASSPDTHYGYTF.

The rearrangement uses TRBV7-2 and TRBJ1-4, with 10 bases aligning to TRBD1. This CDR3 has 15 residues. Germline CDR1 and CDR2: SGHTA and FQGNSA. V lost 4 bases to trimming and J lost 7 bases; unmatched junction nucleotides: 6. CDR3 protein: CASSSDRGQSEKLFF. CDR3 DNA sequence: TGTGCCAGCAGCTCCGACAGGGGGCAGAGTGAAAAACTGTTTTTT.

CDR3 protein: CASSLYRGAGVGYGYTF. CDR3 coding DNA: TGTGCCAGCAGCTTGTATCGGGGTGCCGGTGTAGGCTATGGCTACACCTTC. The chain links TRBV5-6 to TRBJ1-2; D not certain. CDR1 and CDR2 from the germline V gene are SGHDT and YYEEEE. There are 17 residues in the CDR3. V lost 1 base, J lost 4 bases, and 20 bases lay in between.

V is TRBV2 and J is TRBJ1-1; D perhaps matches TRBD1 (5 bases). The V and J ends lost 6 bases and 5 bases respectively, with 10 bases between them. The CDR3 totals 12 residues. Per the germline V gene, CDR1 is SNHLY and CDR2 is FYNNEI. Here the CDR3 DNA reads TGTGCCAGCAGAGGCGGGGGAACTGAAGCTTTCTTT. Protein product: CASRGGGTEAFF.

CDR3 loop: CASSEEREVEAFF. The CDR3 nucleotides are TGTGCCAGCAGTGAAGAACGGGAGGTTGAAGCTTTCTTT. The gene calls are TRBV2 and TRBJ1-1; D remains ambiguous. Trimming pared 1 base from V and 7 bases from J, leaving 10 bases between. Per germline, CDR1 SNHLY and CDR2 FYNNEI. The CDR3 extends over 13 amino acids.